Each of the 22 T cell receptor beta chains below was sequenced from the same sample in a study of T cell repertoires in cytomegalovirus infection. TCRdb reprocessed the reads with MiXCR, giving one entry per CDR3 protein. The data contain 250,000 to 350,000 distinct CDR3 sequences, roughly 24% of them seen just once; the ten biggest clones take up about 15%. The sample comprised PBMCs. The receptors were sampled from a human donor in good health (CMV status not recorded). Some clones in this sample may be carry-over from other donors' samples.

There are a few counts of this clonotype. The J gene is TRBJ2-2, the V gene TRBV29-1, with 11 bases matching TRBD2. The CDR3 consists of 16 residues. Germline loops: CDR1 SQVTM, CDR2 ANQGSEA. The trim removed 5 bases at V and 5 bases at J, leaving 10 bases unmatched. The CDR3 sequence: CSVQPGLAEFTGELFF. CDR3 nucleotides: TGCAGCGTTCAGCCGGGACTAGCGGAATTTACCGGGGAGCTGTTTTTT.

This clonotype came up a few times. The gene calls are TRBV29-1 and TRBJ1-4; maybe TRBD1 (6 bases). Germline CDR1 and CDR2: SQVTM and ANQGSEA. V was cut by 0 bases and J by 8 bases, with 10 bases left in between. The CDR3 extends over 13 amino acids. The CDR3 loop reads CSVEESRGEKLFF. The CDR3 DNA sequence: TGCAGCGTTGAAGAATCCAGGGGCGAAAAACTGTTTTTT.

This clonotype was observed at least ten times. V and J are TRBV7-2 and TRBJ2-7; TRBD2 matches at 11 bases. CDR1 and CDR2 from the germline V gene are SGHTA and FQGNSA. This CDR3 is built from 14 residues. Losses at the gene ends were 3 bases for V and 3 bases for J; bases not matched to a gene: 1. The CDR3 region is CASSFTSGGYEQYF. The CDR3 DNA is TGTGCCAGCAGCTTCACTAGCGGGGGCTACGAGCAGTACTTC.

This clonotype appeared a few times. The V call is TRBV28, the J call TRBJ1-5, with D perhaps TRBD1 (5 bases). Trimming stripped 1 base from V and 3 bases from J, with 10 bases between. Looked up from germline, CDR1 is MDHEN and CDR2 is SYDVKM. CDR3 length equals 15 residues. The CDR3 here is CASSLFQGVNQPQHF. The CDR3, as DNA: TGTGCCAGCAGTTTATTCCAAGGGGTCAATCAGCCCCAGCATTTT.

This clonotype was counted many times. The V and J genes are TRBV12-3 or TRBV12-4 and TRBJ2-5; no clear D. This CDR3 contains 12 residues. Trimming cost V 6 bases and J 7 bases, with 12 bases left between them. Written as DNA, the CDR3 is TGTGCCAGCAGCCGGACGGACGGGACCCAGTACTTC. Its translation is CASSRTDGTQYF.

The chain is built from TRBV20-1 and TRBJ1-1; TRBD1 matches 8 bases. Germline CDR1 DFQATT, CDR2 SNEGSKA (reference sequence). This CDR3 has 12 amino acids. The junction had 5 bases not matched to a gene; V was cut back by 6 bases and J by 5 bases. The CDR3 protein is CSASRGPTEAFF. DNA for the CDR3: TGCAGTGCGAGCAGGGGGCCGACTGAAGCTTTCTTT.

The J gene is TRBJ2-1, the V gene TRBV12-3 or TRBV12-4; either TRBD1 or TRBD2 may fit D (5 bases each). The V end was cut by 7 bases, the J end by 5 bases, with 15 bases between. There are 14 residues in the CDR3. CDR3 protein: CASTPGTVHNEQFF. The CDR3 DNA reads TGTGCCAGCACACCCGGGACGGTGCACAATGAGCAGTTCTTC.

Only a few counts were recorded for this clonotype. This chain uses TRBV4-1 with TRBJ1-5; D not resolved. The CDR3 extends over 13 amino acids. Germline-derived CDR1 and CDR2 are MGHRA and YSYEKL. The V and J ends lost 2 bases and 7 bases respectively, with 9 bases between them. Here the CDR3 DNA reads TGCGCCAGCAGCCAATTGTTGGCGCAGCCCCAGCATTTT. Encoded protein: CASSQLLAQPQHF.

As for this clonotype: Sequence at one end of the junction differs from germline and may be a read error. The chain uses TRBV29-1 and TRBJ2-5, with TRBD2 identical over 7 bases. The CDR3 sequence is 15 residues long. The germline V gene encodes CDR1 SQVTM and CDR2 ANQGSEA. CDR3 sequence (DNA): TGCAGCGGAAATCCTAGCGGTTCGTACCAAGAGGCCCAGTACTTC. Amino acid sequence: CSGNPSGSYQEAQYF.

This clonotype was seen a handful of times. The chain links TRBV6-5 to TRBJ1-1, with 7 nucleotides matching TRBD1. The length of the CDR3 is 13 residues. With 2 bases clipped from V and 4 bases from J, the junction kept 1 base outside the gene matches. Germline V gene sequence: CDR1 MNHEY, CDR2 SVGAGI. The CDR3 region has the DNA TGTGCCAGCAGTTACGACAGGGTCACTGAAGCTTTCTTT. Translated: CASSYDRVTEAFF.

This clonotype was seen many times. This chain links TRBV7-2 with TRBJ1-2; D might be TRBD1 (6 bases). The CDR3 covers 13 residues. CDR1 and CDR2 from the germline V gene are SGHTA and FQGNSA. Between the trimmed V and J ends, which lost 5 bases and 7 bases, there was a span of 14 bases. The CDR3 sequence is CASSKGGERGYTF. The CDR3 DNA reads TGTGCCAGCAGCAAGGGGGGGGAACGTGGCTACACCTTC.

CDR3 DNA sequence: TGTGCCAGCACCAGGACAGGGGGAGGCTACACCTTC. As protein: CASTRTGGGYTF. V and J are TRBV6-5 and TRBJ1-2, with 10 bases that match TRBD1. CDR3 length: 12 residues. Germline V CDR1 and CDR2: MNHEY, SVGAGI. Trimming at V came to 7 bases and at J to 8 bases, leaving 4 bases not matched to a gene.

This clonotype came up a few times. The chain carries TRBV20-1 and TRBJ2-1; 7 bases map to TRBD1. J was trimmed by 2 bases and V by 6 bases; bases with no gene match: 10. CDR3 size: 15 residues. The germline V gene encodes CDR1 DFQATT and CDR2 SNEGSKA (reference sequence). CDR3 nucleotides: TGCAGTGCGCTCTCATCGCAGGGGGCCTACAATGAGCAGTTCTTC. Its protein product is CSALSSQGAYNEQFF.

This clonotype has only a few counts. The chain employs TRBV15 and TRBJ1-5; 11 positions agree with TRBD1. CDR1 is LNHNV and CDR2 is YYDKDF in the germline V gene (reference sequence). The CDR3 contains 16 residues. After removal of 4 bases from V and 7 bases from J, the junction contained 9 bases not matched to a gene. CDR3 DNA: TGTGCCACCAGCAACATCGGGACAGGGGGAACGCAGCCCCAGCATTTT. Translation: CATSNIGTGGTQPQHF.

The sample holds a few counts of this clonotype. V and J are TRBV18 and TRBJ2-2, with TRBD1 matching over 9 bases. Germline V lookup: CDR1 KGHSH, CDR2 LQKENI. CDR3 length: 15 residues. V shed 2 bases and J 7 bases; nucleotides not matched to a gene: 5. CDR3 amino acids: CASSPSTGGDGELFF. DNA of the CDR3: TGTGCCAGCTCACCATCGACAGGGGGTGACGGGGAGCTGTTTTTT.

This clonotype came up a few times. The chain is built from TRBV12-3 or TRBV12-4 and TRBJ1-2, with D possibly TRBD1 on 5 matching bases. V dropped 6 bases and J dropped 2 bases, with 10 bases sitting between them. The CDR3 covers 13 residues. The CDR3 DNA follows: TGTGCCAGCAGAGCGACAGTAAACTATGGCTACACCTTC. It encodes CASRATVNYGYTF.

This sequence joins TRBV19 and TRBJ1-5, with 7 positions matching TRBD1. J was trimmed by 7 bases and V by 5 bases; bases with no gene match: 11. Germline CDR1 is LNHDA and CDR2 is SQIVND (reference sequence). The CDR3 has 15 residues. CDR3 DNA sequence: TGTGCCAGTAGTGCGGGAAGGGGGCAGGGACAGCCCCAGCATTTT. It encodes CASSAGRGQGQPQHF.

This sequence joins TRBV12-3 or TRBV12-4 and TRBJ2-7; perhaps TRBD2 as D (6 bases). The germline V and J ends were trimmed by 5 bases and 7 bases, with 15 bases remaining between them. The CDR3 spans 13 residues. CDR3 residues: CASSAGPSGEQYF. The CDR3 DNA sequence: TGTGCCAGCAGTGCCGGGCCCAGCGGGGAGCAGTACTTC.

The chain carries TRBV19 and TRBJ2-7; TRBD2 might be the D (6 bases). Trimming removed 8 bases from V and 1 base from J, with 15 bases in between. Germline loops: CDR1 LNHDA, CDR2 SQIVND (reference sequence). This CDR3 contains 14 residues. CDR3 sequence: CASGGGARSYEQYF. DNA of the CDR3: TGTGCCAGTGGAGGAGGGGCCCGATCCTACGAGCAGTACTTC.

This chain connects TRBV6-1 to TRBJ2-1; D perhaps matches TRBD1 (5 bases). The CDR3 is 13 residues long. The ends were cut back, 7 bases at V and 2 bases at J, with 9 bases in the middle. The germline gives CDR1 MNHNS, CDR2 SASEGT. As DNA, the CDR3 is TGTGCCAGCATTCAGGGCACCTACAATGAGCAGTTCTTC. Its protein is CASIQGTYNEQFF.

Only a few counts were recorded for this clonotype. The rearrangement uses TRBV2 and TRBJ2-1; possible D gene TRBD1, 7 bases. Germline CDR1 reads SNHLY; CDR2 reads FYNNEI. The CDR3 is 13 amino acids. With 8 bases removed from V and 3 bases from J, the gap between germline ends came to 11 bases. The CDR3 reads CASGGGLYNEQFF. Written as DNA, the CDR3 is TGTGCCAGCGGAGGGGGCCTCTACAATGAGCAGTTCTTC.

V and J are TRBV6-2 or TRBV6-3 and TRBJ2-1, with TRBD2 as a possible D gene (6 bases). The CDR3 consists of 15 residues. V was trimmed by 2 bases and J by 2 bases, leaving 10 bases between them. Germline V gene lookup returns CDR1 MNHEY and CDR2 SVGEGT. The CDR3 loop reads CASSYGGRPYNEQFF. The CDR3 DNA follows: TGTGCCAGCAGTTACGGGGGGAGACCCTACAATGAGCAGTTCTTC.